These 30 T cell receptor beta chains came from one sample sequenced in a study of identical twins. TCRdb recomputed calls from the 5' RACE reads with MiXCR, one row per CDR3 protein. The sample contains hundreds of thousands of distinct CDR3 sequences, more than 6.5% of which appear only once. This same sample was also taken into another study, of yellow fever vaccine responses in identical twins.

Sequencing was performed on PBMCs. These receptors were obtained from a woman under 30 in good health.

This clonotype was observed a few times. The chain is built from TRBV30 and TRBJ2-7, with D unresolved. Germline V gene lookup returns CDR1 GTSNPN and CDR2 SVGIG (reference sequence). Deletions cut 2 bases from V and 6 bases from J, with 17 bases between. The length of the CDR3 is 14 residues. The CDR3 DNA sequence: TGTGCCTGGAGTTGGATCGGAACCGCCGCCGAGCAGTACTTC. Protein product: CAWSWIGTAAEQYF.

V is TRBV14 and J is TRBJ2-7, with D unresolved. The V gene's germline CDR1 is SGHDN and CDR2 FVKESK. The CDR3 runs to 14 residues. V lost 0 bases, J lost 6 bases, and 12 bases lay in between. The CDR3: CASSQDFEGLEQYF. The CDR3 DNA reads as TGTGCCAGCAGCCAAGATTTTGAAGGGCTCGAGCAGTACTTC.

The chain combines TRBV7-6 with TRBJ2-1; TRBD2 agrees at 9 bases. The germline V gene encodes CDR1 SGHVS and CDR2 FNYEAQ. Unmatched junction bases numbered 5, after V lost 5 bases and J lost 3 bases. The CDR3 spans 15 residues. The CDR3 spells CASSRFSGSYNEQFF. Here the CDR3 DNA reads TGTGCCAGCAGCCGCTTTAGCGGGAGCTACAATGAGCAGTTCTTC.

The table lists this clonotype with many counts. V gene TRBV6-2 or TRBV6-3 combines with J gene TRBJ2-1; TRBD2 aligns across 9 bases. The germline V gene has CDR1 MNHEY and CDR2 SVGEGT. The CDR3 has 16 residues. After removal of 6 bases from V and 1 base from J, the junction contained 7 bases not matched to a gene. The CDR3 sequence: CASRGSAGGSYNEQFF. CDR3 sequence (DNA): TGTGCCAGCAGGGGATCAGCGGGAGGATCCTACAATGAGCAGTTCTTC.

In this sample, this clonotype turned up a few times. The CDR3 region is CASSTSWRNTEAFF. CDR3 coding DNA: TGTGCCAGCTCCACTAGTTGGAGGAACACTGAAGCTTTCTTT. The chain has TRBV2 and TRBJ1-1; D remains ambiguous. This CDR3 is 14 amino acids long. Trimming cost V 8 bases and J 1 base, with 14 bases left between them. Germline loops: CDR1 SNHLY, CDR2 FYNNEI.

V is TRBV20-1 and J is TRBJ2-7; 7 nucleotides match TRBD1. The junction had 7 bases not matched to a gene; V was cut back by 6 bases and J by 2 bases. Germline assignment: CDR1 DFQATT and CDR2 SNEGSKA (reference sequence). CDR3 length equals 13 residues. This CDR3 is CSAKPGQTYEQYF. For the CDR3, the DNA is TGCAGTGCCAAACCGGGACAGACCTACGAGCAGTACTTC.

There are a few counts of this clonotype. This chain connects TRBV20-1 to TRBJ2-7; TRBD1 or TRBD2 may be the D gene (6 bases each). V shed 1 base and J shed 3 bases, with 13 bases lying between them. The germline gives CDR1 DFQATT, CDR2 SNEGSKA (reference sequence). This CDR3 has 14 residues. Here the CDR3 DNA reads TGCAGTGCTAGAGGTCCGGGGGCATACTACGAGCAGTACTTC. It codes for CSARGPGAYYEQYF.

This clonotype has a handful of counts. This chain connects TRBV6-1 to TRBJ2-5; D tentatively reads TRBD1 or TRBD2 (5 bases each). The CDR3 totals 14 residues. The germline V gene encodes CDR1 MNHNS and CDR2 SASEGT. V was cut by 5 bases and J by 2 bases, with 12 bases left in between. The CDR3 region is CASSLRDAQETQYF. Written as DNA, the CDR3 is TGTGCCAGCAGTCTCCGGGACGCTCAAGAGACCCAGTACTTC.

The table lists this clonotype with a count of one. The V and J genes are TRBV12-3 or TRBV12-4 and TRBJ2-5, with 16 bases that match TRBD2. V lost 3 bases, J lost 1 base, and 8 bases stayed unmatched. The CDR3 runs 19 residues. Here the CDR3 reads CASSLGLGLAGGLQETQYF. The CDR3 DNA follows: TGTGCCAGCAGTTTGGGTTTGGGACTAGCGGGGGGGCTCCAAGAGACCCAGTACTTC.

This clonotype was seen repeatedly, ten times or more. J is TRBJ2-1 and V is TRBV5-1, with D tentatively TRBD2 (6 bases). The CDR3 extends over 13 amino acids. Germline V lookup: CDR1 SGHRS, CDR2 YFSETQ. Trimming left V 2 bases short and J 9 bases short, with 12 bases between. CDR3 bases: TGCGCCAGCAGCTTTGAGGGAGGTGGTGAGCAGTTCTTC. It is translated as CASSFEGGGEQFF. The whole variable domain, remainder taken from reference TRBV5-1 and TRBJ2-1, is KAGVTQTPRYLIKTRGQQVTLSCSPISGHRSVSWYQQTPGQGLQFLFEYFSETQRNKGNFPGRFSGRQFSNSRSEMNVSTLELGDSALYLCASSFEGGGEQFFGPGTRLTVL.

This clonotype was picked up a small number of times. The rearrangement joins TRBV10-3 to TRBJ2-5; the match to TRBD1 covers 7 bases. V lost 5 bases, J lost 0 bases, and 9 bases stayed unmatched. Germline V lookup: CDR1 ENHRY, CDR2 SYGVKD. The CDR3 consists of 16 residues. CDR3 amino acids: CAISPGGASNQETQYF. CDR3 nucleotide sequence: TGTGCCATCAGTCCAGGGGGTGCATCAAACCAAGAGACCCAGTACTTC.

This clonotype has only a few counts. The chain carries TRBV5-1 and TRBJ2-1; the match to TRBD2 covers 11 bases. The CDR3 extends over 16 amino acids. Unmatched junction bases numbered 3, after V lost 0 bases and J lost 4 bases. Looked up from germline, CDR1 is SGHRS and CDR2 is YFSETQ. The CDR3 DNA is TGCGCCAGCAGCTTGGCACTAGCGGGAGTTTACAATGAGCAGTTCTTC. It encodes CASSLALAGVYNEQFF.

This clonotype was found many times. The CDR3 sequence: CASSQDWRYGNLLNEQYF. In DNA, the CDR3 is TGCGCCAGCAGCCAAGATTGGAGGTATGGTAACCTACTGAACGAGCAGTACTTC. The V call is TRBV4-3, the J call TRBJ2-7, with D possibly matching TRBD2 (5 bases). Trimming stripped 0 bases from V and 5 bases from J, with 23 bases between. CDR3 size: 18 residues. The germline V gene encodes CDR1 LGHNA and CDR2 YSLEER.

J is TRBJ2-7 and V is TRBV18, with 11 bases identical to TRBD1. After removal of 6 bases from V and 5 bases from J, the junction contained 12 bases not matched to a gene. The CDR3 is 16 residues long. The germline V gene has CDR1 KGHSH and CDR2 LQKENI. CDR3: CASSRDPGTGGDEQYF. The CDR3, as DNA: TGTGCCAGCTCTCGGGACCCCGGGACAGGGGGGGACGAGCAGTACTTC.

This clonotype was seen only a few times. As DNA, the CDR3 is TGCAGCGCCGAAACGAAAAACACCATATATTTT. Translated, it gives CSAETKNTIYF. The chain recombines TRBV29-1 with TRBJ1-3; D is uncertain. CDR1 SQVTM and CDR2 ANQGSEA come from the germline V gene. The CDR3 has 11 amino acids. V was trimmed by 7 bases and J by 6 bases, leaving 10 bases between them. Full variable domain (rest looked up from reference TRBV29-1 and TRBJ1-3): SAVISQKPSRDICQRGTSLTIQCQVDSQVTMMFWYRQQPGQSLTLIATANQGSEATYESGFVIDKFPISRPNLTFSTLTVSNMSPEDSSIYLCSAETKNTIYFGEGSWLTVV.

This chain connects TRBV6-2 or TRBV6-3 to TRBJ2-7; weak D call: TRBD2 (5 bases). Germline V gene sequence: CDR1 MNHEY, CDR2 SVGEGT. V dropped 6 bases and J dropped 6 bases, with 9 bases sitting between them. This CDR3 is 11 amino acids long. The CDR3 is CASSREREQYF. In DNA form, the CDR3 reads TGTGCCAGCAGCCGGGAACGCGAGCAGTACTTC.

This clonotype was observed a handful of times. J is TRBJ2-5 and V is TRBV10-2; no reliable D call. The germline V gene has CDR1 WSHSY and CDR2 SAAADI. V dropped 7 bases and J dropped 1 base, with 13 bases sitting between them. This CDR3 has 14 amino acids. The DNA for the CDR3 is TGCGCCAGCACTGGGGAAGTCACCCAAGAGACCCAGTACTTC. Translated: CASTGEVTQETQYF.

The gene calls are TRBV12-3 or TRBV12-4 and TRBJ2-1; 10 nucleotides match TRBD2. V dropped 6 bases and J dropped 0; count of bases not matched to a gene: 8. The CDR3 has 17 residues. CDR3 sequence (DNA): TGTGCCAGCAGGCCCGGGACTAGCGAGAGCTCCTACAATGAGCAGTTCTTC. Protein product: CASRPGTSESSYNEQFF.

The rearrangement uses TRBV7-6 and TRBJ2-5; the match to TRBD1 covers 8 bases. The V gene end was trimmed by 5 bases and the J gene end by 2 bases; junction bases not matched to a gene: 10. The CDR3 contains 16 residues. Germline V gene data show CDR1 as SGHVS and CDR2 as FNYEAQ. The CDR3 sequence: CASSLQPGTGQETQYF. DNA of the CDR3: TGTGCCAGCAGCCTCCAGCCCGGGACAGGACAAGAGACCCAGTACTTC. Variable domain in full (rest from reference TRBV7-6 and TRBJ2-5): GAGVSQSPRYKVTKRGQDVALRCDPISGHVSLYWYRQALGQGPEFLTYFNYEAQQDKSGLPNDRFSAERPEGSISTLTIQRTEQRDSAMYRCASSLQPGTGQETQYFGPGTRLLVL.

This clonotype was observed a handful of times. The CDR3 sequence is CASSYLEGGFYEQYF. The CDR3 DNA reads TGTGCCAGCAGCTACCTCGAGGGGGGGTTCTACGAGCAGTACTTC. The rearrangement joins TRBV7-9 to TRBJ2-7, with a possible D match to TRBD2 (7 bases). This CDR3 contains 15 residues. Per germline, CDR1 SEHNR and CDR2 FQNEAQ (reference sequence). V shed 4 bases and J shed 3 bases, with 16 bases lying between them.

This clonotype has only a few counts. The V and J genes are TRBV6-2 or TRBV6-3 and TRBJ2-3, with D perhaps matching TRBD1 or TRBD2 (5 bases each). The CDR3 totals 15 residues. Trimming removed 6 bases at V and 6 bases at J, with 19 bases between. Germline V gene lookup returns CDR1 MNHEY and CDR2 SVGEGT. The CDR3 loop is CASSEGRKGVDTQYF. The CDR3 DNA reads as TGTGCCAGCAGCGAGGGACGGAAAGGAGTGGATACGCAGTATTTT.

This clonotype was counted a few times. V gene TRBV6-1 combines with J gene TRBJ2-7, with 7 bases fitting TRBD1. With V trimmed by 7 bases and J by 2 bases, 14 bases remained unmatched. This CDR3 is built from 16 residues. CDR1 is MNHNS and CDR2 is SASEGT in the germline V gene. As DNA, the CDR3 is TGTGCCAGCATCAATAGACAACTGACAGGGACCTACGAGCAGTACTTC. Its translation: CASINRQLTGTYEQYF.

This clonotype was seen a few times. This chain uses TRBV20-1 with TRBJ2-7; D not certain. The CDR3 consists of 11 residues. Between the trimmed V and J ends, which lost 1 base and 6 bases, there was a span of 7 bases. Germline lookup yields CDR1 DFQATT and CDR2 SNEGSKA (reference sequence). The DNA of the CDR3 is TGCAGTGCTAGAGTCGTTGGCGAGCAGTACTTC. This codes for CSARVVGEQYF.

A few counts support this clonotype. The rearrangement uses TRBV7-2 and TRBJ2-2, with 12 bases lining up with TRBD1. The CDR3 covers 15 residues. J gave up 7 bases and V 8 bases, and 8 bases lay outside the gene matches. CDR1 and CDR2 from the germline V gene are SGHTA and FQGNSA. The CDR3 loop is CASGGTGGVIGELFF. In DNA form, the CDR3 reads TGTGCCAGCGGGGGGACAGGGGGCGTGATCGGGGAGCTGTTTTTT.

V is TRBV12-3 or TRBV12-4 and J is TRBJ1-1; no reliable D call. V dropped 1 base and J dropped 11 bases, with 8 bases sitting between them. The CDR3 extends over 11 amino acids. CDR3 amino acids: CASSLGAAAFF. The CDR3 region has the DNA TGTGCCAGCAGTTTAGGGGCCGCCGCTTTCTTT.

This clonotype has a count of ten or more. This sequence joins TRBV7-3 and TRBJ1-6; D ambiguous. The CDR3 length is 13 residues. V lost 2 bases and J lost 8, with 7 bases in between. Germline assignment: CDR1 SGHTA and CDR2 FQGTGA. The CDR3 protein is CASSLDTYSPLHF. The CDR3, as DNA: TGTGCCAGCAGCTTAGACACATATTCACCCCTCCACTTT.

This clonotype was seen repeatedly, ten times or more. The V call is TRBV12-3 or TRBV12-4, the J call TRBJ2-2; unclear D gene. The CDR3 covers 12 residues. Trimming pared 7 bases from V and 6 bases from J, leaving 9 bases between. CDR3 in amino acids: CASKQASGELFF. The CDR3 DNA sequence: TGTGCCAGCAAACAAGCATCCGGGGAGCTGTTTTTT.

This clonotype was counted a few times. This rearrangement joins TRBV4-2 to TRBJ2-3; TRBD2 agrees at 10 bases. The V gene end was trimmed by 4 bases and the J gene end by 3 bases; junction bases not matched to a gene: 7. The CDR3 contains 16 residues. The germline CDR1 and CDR2 sequences are LGHNA and YNFKEQ. Here the CDR3 reads CASSLRSGRITDTQYF. DNA of the CDR3: TGTGCCAGCAGCCTGCGTAGCGGGAGGATAACAGATACGCAGTATTTT.

At least ten counts were recorded for this clonotype. The chain employs TRBV27 and TRBJ2-3; 7 nucleotides align to TRBD2. The CDR3 covers 16 residues. Germline loops: CDR1 MNHEY, CDR2 SMNVEV (reference sequence). After removal of 6 bases from V and 0 bases from J, the junction contained 9 bases not matched to a gene. This chain's CDR3 is CASRGAGRVSTDTQYF. The CDR3 DNA reads TGTGCCAGCAGGGGAGCGGGGCGGGTTAGCACAGATACGCAGTATTTT.

This clonotype was detected only a few times. This chain links TRBV5-1 with TRBJ2-1, with D perhaps matching TRBD2 (5 bases). The ends were cut back, 0 bases at V and 7 bases at J, with 14 bases in the middle. The length of the CDR3 is 15 residues. Germline CDR1 reads SGHRS; CDR2 reads YFSETQ. The CDR3 reads CASSLAAAPGNEQFF. The CDR3 coding sequence is TGCGCCAGCAGCTTGGCGGCTGCCCCGGGGAATGAGCAGTTCTTC. Combining the CDR3 with reference TRBV5-1 and TRBJ2-1 gives the whole variable domain KAGVTQTPRYLIKTRGQQVTLSCSPISGHRSVSWYQQTPGQGLQFLFEYFSETQRNKGNFPGRFSGRQFSNSRSEMNVSTLELGDSALYLCASSLAAAPGNEQFFGPGTRLTVL.